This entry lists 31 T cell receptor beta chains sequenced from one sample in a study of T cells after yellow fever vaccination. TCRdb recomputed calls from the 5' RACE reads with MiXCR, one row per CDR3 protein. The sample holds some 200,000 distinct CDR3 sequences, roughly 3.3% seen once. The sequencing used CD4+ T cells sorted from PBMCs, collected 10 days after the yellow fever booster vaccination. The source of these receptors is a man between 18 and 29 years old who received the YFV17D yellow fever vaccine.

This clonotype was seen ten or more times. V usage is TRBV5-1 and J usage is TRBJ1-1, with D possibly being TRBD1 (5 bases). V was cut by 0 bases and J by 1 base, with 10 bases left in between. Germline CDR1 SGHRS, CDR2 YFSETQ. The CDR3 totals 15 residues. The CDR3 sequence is CASSLVGGENTEAFF. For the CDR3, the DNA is TGCGCCAGCAGCTTGGTTGGAGGGGAGAACACTGAAGCTTTCTTT.

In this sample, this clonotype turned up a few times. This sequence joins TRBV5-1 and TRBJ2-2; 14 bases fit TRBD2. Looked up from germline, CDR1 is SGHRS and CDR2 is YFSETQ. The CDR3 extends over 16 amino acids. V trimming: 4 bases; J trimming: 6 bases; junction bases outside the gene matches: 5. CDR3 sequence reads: CASSMTSGGAAGELFF. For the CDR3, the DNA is TGCGCCAGCAGCATGACTAGCGGGGGGGCAGCCGGGGAGCTGTTTTTT.

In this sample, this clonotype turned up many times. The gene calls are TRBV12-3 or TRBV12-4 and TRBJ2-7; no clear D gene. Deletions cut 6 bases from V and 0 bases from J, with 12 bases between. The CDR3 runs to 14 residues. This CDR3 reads CASSETPTSYEQYF. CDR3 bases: TGTGCCAGCAGCGAGACACCGACCTCCTACGAGCAGTACTTC.

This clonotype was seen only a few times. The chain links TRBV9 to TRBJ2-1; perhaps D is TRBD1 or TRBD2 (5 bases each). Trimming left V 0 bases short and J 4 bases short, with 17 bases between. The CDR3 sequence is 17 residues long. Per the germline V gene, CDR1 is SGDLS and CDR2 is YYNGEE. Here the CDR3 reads CASSVGPRGPPYNEQFF. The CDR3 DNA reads TGTGCCAGCAGCGTAGGGCCCCGGGGCCCCCCTTACAATGAGCAGTTCTTC.

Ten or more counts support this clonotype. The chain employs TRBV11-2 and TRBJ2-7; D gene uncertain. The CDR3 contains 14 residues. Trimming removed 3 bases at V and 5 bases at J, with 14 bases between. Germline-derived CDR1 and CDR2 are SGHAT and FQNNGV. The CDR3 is CASSFLHTRDEQYF. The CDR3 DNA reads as TGTGCCAGCAGCTTTCTGCACACAAGAGACGAGCAGTACTTC.

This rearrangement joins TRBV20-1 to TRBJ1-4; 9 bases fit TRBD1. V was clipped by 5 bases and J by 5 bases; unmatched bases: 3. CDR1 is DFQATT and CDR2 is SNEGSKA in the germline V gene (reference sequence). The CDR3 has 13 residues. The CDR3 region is CSALGTGNEKLFF. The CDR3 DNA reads TGCAGTGCTCTGGGGACAGGGAATGAAAAACTGTTTTTT.

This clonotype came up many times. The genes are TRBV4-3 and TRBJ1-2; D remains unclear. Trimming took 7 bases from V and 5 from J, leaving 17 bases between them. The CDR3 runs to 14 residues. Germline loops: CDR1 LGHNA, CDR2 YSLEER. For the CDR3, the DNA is TGCGCCAGCACGCCTGCGGCGAGGGCTTATGGCTACACCTTC. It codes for CASTPAARAYGYTF.

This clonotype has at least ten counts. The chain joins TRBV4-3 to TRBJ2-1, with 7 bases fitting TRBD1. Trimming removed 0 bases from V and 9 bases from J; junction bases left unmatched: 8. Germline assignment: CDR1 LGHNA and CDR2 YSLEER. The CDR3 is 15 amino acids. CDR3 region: CASSQERGGWGEQFF. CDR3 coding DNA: TGCGCCAGCAGCCAAGAGAGAGGGGGCTGGGGTGAGCAGTTCTTC.

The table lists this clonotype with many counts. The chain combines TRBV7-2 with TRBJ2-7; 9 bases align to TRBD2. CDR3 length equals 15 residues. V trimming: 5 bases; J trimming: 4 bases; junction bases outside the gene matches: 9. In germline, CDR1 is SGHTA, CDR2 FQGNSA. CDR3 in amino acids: CASSPGGSGGYEQYV. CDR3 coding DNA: TGTGCCAGCAGCCCAGGCGGGAGCGGGGGGTACGAGCAGTACGTC.

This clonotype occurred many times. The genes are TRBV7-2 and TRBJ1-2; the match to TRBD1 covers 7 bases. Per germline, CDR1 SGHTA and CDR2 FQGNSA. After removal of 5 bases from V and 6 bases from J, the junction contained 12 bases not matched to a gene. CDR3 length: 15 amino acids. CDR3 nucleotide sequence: TGTGCCAGCAGCCCCCTGCCGCTCAGGGGGGATGGCTACACCTTC. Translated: CASSPLPLRGDGYTF.

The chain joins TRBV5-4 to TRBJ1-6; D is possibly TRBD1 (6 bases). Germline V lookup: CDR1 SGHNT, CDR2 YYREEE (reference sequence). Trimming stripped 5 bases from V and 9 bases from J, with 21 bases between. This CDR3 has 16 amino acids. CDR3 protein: CASRPTPGQGRSPLHF. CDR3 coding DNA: TGTGCCAGCAGACCAACGCCGGGACAAGGACGTTCACCCCTCCACTTT.

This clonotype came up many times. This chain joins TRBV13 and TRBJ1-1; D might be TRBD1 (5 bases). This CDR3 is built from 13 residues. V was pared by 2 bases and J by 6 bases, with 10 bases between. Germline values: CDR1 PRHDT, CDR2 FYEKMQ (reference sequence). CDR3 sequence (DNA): TGTGCCAGCAGCTTATTGAGGGGCCCTGAAGCTTTCTTT. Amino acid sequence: CASSLLRGPEAFF.

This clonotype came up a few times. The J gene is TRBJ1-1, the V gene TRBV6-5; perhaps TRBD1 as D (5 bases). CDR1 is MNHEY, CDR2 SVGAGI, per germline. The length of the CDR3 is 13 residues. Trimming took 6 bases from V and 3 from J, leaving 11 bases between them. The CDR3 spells CASRIRRDTEAFF. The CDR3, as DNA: TGTGCCAGCAGGATTCGCAGGGACACTGAAGCTTTCTTT.

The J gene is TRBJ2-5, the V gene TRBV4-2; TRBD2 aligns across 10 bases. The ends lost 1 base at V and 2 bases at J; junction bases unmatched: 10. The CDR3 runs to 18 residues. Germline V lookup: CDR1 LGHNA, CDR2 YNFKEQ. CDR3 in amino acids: CASSQVLFSGGWQETQYF. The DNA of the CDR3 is TGTGCCAGCAGCCAAGTGTTGTTTAGCGGGGGGTGGCAAGAGACCCAGTACTTC.

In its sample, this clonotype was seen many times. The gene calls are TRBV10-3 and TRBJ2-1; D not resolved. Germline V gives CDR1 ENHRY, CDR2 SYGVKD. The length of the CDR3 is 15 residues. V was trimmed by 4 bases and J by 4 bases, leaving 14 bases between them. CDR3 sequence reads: CAISGSVLDYNEQFF. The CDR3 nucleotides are TGTGCCATCAGTGGGTCCGTTCTAGATTACAATGAGCAGTTCTTC.

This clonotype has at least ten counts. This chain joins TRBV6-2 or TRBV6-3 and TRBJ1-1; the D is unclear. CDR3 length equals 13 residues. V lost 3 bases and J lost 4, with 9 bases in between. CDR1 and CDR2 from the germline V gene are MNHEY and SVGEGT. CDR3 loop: CASSYLYTTEAFF. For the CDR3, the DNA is TGTGCCAGCAGTTATCTATACACCACTGAAGCTTTCTTT.

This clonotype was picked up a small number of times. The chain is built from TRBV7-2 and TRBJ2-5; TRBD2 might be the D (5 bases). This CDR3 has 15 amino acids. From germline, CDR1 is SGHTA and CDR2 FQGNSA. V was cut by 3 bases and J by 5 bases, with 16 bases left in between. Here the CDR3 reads CASSFSHGGGETQYF. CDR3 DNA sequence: TGTGCCAGCAGCTTCTCACACGGAGGCGGGGAGACCCAGTACTTC.

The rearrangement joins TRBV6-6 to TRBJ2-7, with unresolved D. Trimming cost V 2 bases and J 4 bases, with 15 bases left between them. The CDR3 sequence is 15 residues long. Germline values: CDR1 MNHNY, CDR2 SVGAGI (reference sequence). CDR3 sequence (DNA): TGTGCCAGCAGTTACCCGGCGGATGGTAGGTACGAGCAGTACTTC. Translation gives CASSYPADGRYEQYF.

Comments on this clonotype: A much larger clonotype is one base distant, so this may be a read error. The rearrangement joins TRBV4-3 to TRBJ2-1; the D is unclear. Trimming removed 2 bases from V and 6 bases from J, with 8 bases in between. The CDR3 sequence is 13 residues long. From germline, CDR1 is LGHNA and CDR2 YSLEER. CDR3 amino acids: CASSQTLGNEQFF. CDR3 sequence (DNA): TGCGCCAGCAGCCAAACTCTGGGCAATGAGCAGTTCTTC.

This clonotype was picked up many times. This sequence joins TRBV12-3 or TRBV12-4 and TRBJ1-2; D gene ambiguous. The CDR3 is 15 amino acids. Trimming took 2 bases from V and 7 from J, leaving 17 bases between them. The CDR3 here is CASSLRRAIGLGYTF. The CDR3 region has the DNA TGTGCCAGCAGTTTACGCCGAGCAATCGGTCTTGGCTACACCTTC.

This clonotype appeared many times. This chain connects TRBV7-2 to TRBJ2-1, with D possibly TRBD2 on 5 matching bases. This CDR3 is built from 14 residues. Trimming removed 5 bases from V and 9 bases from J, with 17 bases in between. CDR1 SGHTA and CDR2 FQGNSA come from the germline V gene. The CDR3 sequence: CASSKWGSVGEQFF. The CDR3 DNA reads TGTGCCAGCAGCAAATGGGGTAGCGTGGGTGAGCAGTTCTTC. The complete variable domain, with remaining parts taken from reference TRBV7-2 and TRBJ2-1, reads GAGVSQSPSNKVTEKGKDVELRCDPISGHTALYWYRQSLGQGLEFLIYFQGNSAPDKSGLPSDRFSAERTGGSVSTLTIQRTQQEDSAVYLCASSKWGSVGEQFFGPGTRLTVL.

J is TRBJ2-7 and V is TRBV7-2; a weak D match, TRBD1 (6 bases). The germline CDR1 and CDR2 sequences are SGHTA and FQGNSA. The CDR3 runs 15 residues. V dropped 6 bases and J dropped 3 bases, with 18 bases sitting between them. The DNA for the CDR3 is TGTGCCAGCAGTAAACAACAGGGTTTGGTCTACGAGCAGTACTTC. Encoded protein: CASSKQQGLVYEQYF. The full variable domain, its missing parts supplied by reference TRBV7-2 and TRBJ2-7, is GAGVSQSPSNKVTEKGKDVELRCDPISGHTALYWYRQSLGQGLEFLIYFQGNSAPDKSGLPSDRFSAERTGGSVSTLTIQRTQQEDSAVYLCASSKQQGLVYEQYFGPGTRLTVT.

Here the CDR3 reads CSARTGQGRDEQYF. CDR3 bases: TGCAGTGCTAGAACCGGACAGGGGCGGGACGAGCAGTACTTC. The rearrangement links TRBV20-1 to TRBJ2-7; TRBD1 matches 9 bases. Germline assignment: CDR1 DFQATT and CDR2 SNEGSKA (reference sequence). This CDR3 spans 14 amino acids. The trim removed 2 bases at V and 5 bases at J, leaving 7 bases unmatched.

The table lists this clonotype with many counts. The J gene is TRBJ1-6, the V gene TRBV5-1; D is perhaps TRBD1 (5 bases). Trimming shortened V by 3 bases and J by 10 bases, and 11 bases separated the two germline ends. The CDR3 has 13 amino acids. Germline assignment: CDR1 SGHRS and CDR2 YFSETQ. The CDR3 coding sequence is TGCGCCAGCAGCTGGGACCTTGGCTCACCCCTCCACTTT. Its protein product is CASSWDLGSPLHF.

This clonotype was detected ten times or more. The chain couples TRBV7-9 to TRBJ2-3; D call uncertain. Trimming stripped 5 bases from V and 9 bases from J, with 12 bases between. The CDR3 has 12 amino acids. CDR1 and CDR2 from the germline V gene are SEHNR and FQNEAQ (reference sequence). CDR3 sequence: CASSVTGRTQYF. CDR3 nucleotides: TGTGCCAGCAGCGTGACCGGGCGGACGCAGTATTTT.

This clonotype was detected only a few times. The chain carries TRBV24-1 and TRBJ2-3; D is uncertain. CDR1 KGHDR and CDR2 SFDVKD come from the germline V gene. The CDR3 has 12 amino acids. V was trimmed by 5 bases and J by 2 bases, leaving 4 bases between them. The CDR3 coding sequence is TGTGCCACCAGTGCGACCACAGATACGCAGTATTTT. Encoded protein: CATSATTDTQYF.

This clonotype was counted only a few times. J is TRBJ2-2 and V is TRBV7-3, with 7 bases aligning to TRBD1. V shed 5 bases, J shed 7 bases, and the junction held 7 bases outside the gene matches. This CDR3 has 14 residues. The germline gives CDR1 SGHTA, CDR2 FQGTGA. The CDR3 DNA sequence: TGTGCCAGCAGCCGACAGGGTTCGGGCGGGGAGCTGTTTTTT. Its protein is CASSRQGSGGELFF. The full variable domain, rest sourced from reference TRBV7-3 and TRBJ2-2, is GAGVSQTPSNKVTEKGKYVELRCDPISGHTALYWYRQSLGQGPEFLIYFQGTGAADDSGLPNDRFFAVRPEGSVSTLKIQRTERGDSAVYLCASSRQGSGGELFFGEGSRLTVL.

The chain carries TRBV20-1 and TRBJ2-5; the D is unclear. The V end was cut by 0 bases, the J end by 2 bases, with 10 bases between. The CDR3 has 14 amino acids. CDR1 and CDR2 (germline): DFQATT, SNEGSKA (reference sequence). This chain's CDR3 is CSARDARKQETQYF. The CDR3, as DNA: TGCAGTGCTAGAGACGCGCGTAAGCAAGAGACCCAGTACTTC.

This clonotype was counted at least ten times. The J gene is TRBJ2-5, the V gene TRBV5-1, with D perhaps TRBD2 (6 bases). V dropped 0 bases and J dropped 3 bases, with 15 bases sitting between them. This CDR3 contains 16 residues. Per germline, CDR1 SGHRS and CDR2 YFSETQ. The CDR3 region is CASSLDGGSLKETQYF. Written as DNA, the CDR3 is TGCGCCAGCAGCTTGGATGGGGGGAGCCTAAAAGAGACCCAGTACTTC. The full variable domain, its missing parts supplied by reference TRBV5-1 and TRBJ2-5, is KAGVTQTPRYLIKTRGQQVTLSCSPISGHRSVSWYQQTPGQGLQFLFEYFSETQRNKGNFPGRFSGRQFSNSRSEMNVSTLELGDSALYLCASSLDGGSLKETQYFGPGTRLLVL.

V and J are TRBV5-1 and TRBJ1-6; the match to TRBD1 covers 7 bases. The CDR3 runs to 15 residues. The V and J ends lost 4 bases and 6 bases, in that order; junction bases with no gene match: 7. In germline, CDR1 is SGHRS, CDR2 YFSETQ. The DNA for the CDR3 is TGCGCCAGCAGCACCCAACAGGGGTTTAATTCACCCCTCCACTTT. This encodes CASSTQQGFNSPLHF.

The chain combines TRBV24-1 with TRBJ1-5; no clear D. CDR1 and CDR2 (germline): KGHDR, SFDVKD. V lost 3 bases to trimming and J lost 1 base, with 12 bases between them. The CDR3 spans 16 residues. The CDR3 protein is CATSDAGRGSNQPQHF. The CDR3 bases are TGTGCCACCAGTGATGCAGGACGTGGGAGCAATCAGCCCCAGCATTTT.